The next 12 T cell receptor beta chains were all read from a single sample in a study of cytomegalovirus exposure and HLA in healthy donors. This PCR relied on a set of 60 Vbeta primers and 13 Jbeta primers. Profiled with immunoSEQ multiplex PCR; TCRdb holds only in-frame clones, not every one. The sample consists of about 130,000 clones, under 85% of them appearing once. Sequences were obtained from PBMCs. The source is a man aged 25-40 years in good health and CMV-seronegative.

The rearrangement joins TRBV11-3 to TRBJ2-1; weak D call: TRBD1 (6 bases). V dropped 5 bases and J dropped 2 bases, with 10 bases sitting between them. This CDR3 comprises 14 residues. Germline values: CDR1 SGHNT, CDR2 YENEEA. This CDR3 reads CASSRRGAYNEQFF. The CDR3 DNA is TGTGCCAGCAGCCGCAGGGGCGCCTACAATGAGCAGTTCTTC.

This chain links TRBV14 with TRBJ2-7, with D possibly matching TRBD1 (5 bases). V lost 0 bases and J 3 bases, leaving 9 bases between the germline ends. This CDR3 is 14 amino acids long. Germline loops: CDR1 SGHDN, CDR2 FVKESK. CDR3 sequence (DNA): TGTGCCAGCAGCCAAGATAAGGGGTACTACGAGCAGTACTTC. This codes for CASSQDKGYYEQYF.

This chain connects TRBV6-6 to TRBJ2-6; maybe TRBD1 (5 bases). CDR3 size: 15 residues. The V end lost 2 bases, the J end lost 0 bases, and 5 bases lay between the germline ends. Germline V gene lookup returns CDR1 MNHNY and CDR2 SVGAGI (reference sequence). The CDR3, as DNA: TGTGCCAGCAGTTACCAGGGCTCTGGGGCCAACGTCCTGACTTTC. As protein: CASSYQGSGANVLTF.

The V and J genes are TRBV7-2 and TRBJ2-3; 8 bases are a match to TRBD2. This CDR3 spans 15 amino acids. From germline, CDR1 is SGHTA and CDR2 FQGNSA. J lost 6 bases, V lost 3 bases, and 8 bases had no gene match. The CDR3 is CASSFGAGAYDTQYF. The CDR3 region has the DNA TGTGCCAGCAGCTTTGGAGCGGGAGCGTATGATACGCAGTATTTT.

V and J are TRBV11-3 and TRBJ2-3; 12 bases map to TRBD2. This CDR3 is 17 amino acids long. The junction had 11 bases not matched to a gene; V was cut back by 4 bases and J by 6 bases. Per the germline V gene, CDR1 is SGHNT and CDR2 is YENEEA. Here the CDR3 reads CASSSPTSGSMADTQYF. In DNA, the CDR3 is TGTGCCAGCAGCTCCCCGACTAGCGGGAGTATGGCTGATACGCAGTATTTT.

The chain combines TRBV28 with TRBJ1-5, with D tentatively TRBD1 (5 bases). The germline CDR1 and CDR2 sequences are MDHEN and SYDVKM. The length of the CDR3 is 14 residues. The V end lost 7 bases, the J end lost 1 base, and 11 bases lay between the germline ends. The CDR3 loop reads CASTLPGSNQPQHF. The CDR3 coding sequence is TGTGCCAGCACCCTCCCAGGGAGCAATCAGCCCCAGCATTTT.

The chain joins TRBV4-2 to TRBJ2-1, with 7 bases fitting TRBD2. Germline lookup yields CDR1 LGHNA and CDR2 YNFKEQ. V lost 0 bases, J lost 4 bases, and 6 bases stayed unmatched. This CDR3 comprises 16 residues. CDR3 in amino acids: CASSQDVSGEYNEQFF. DNA of the CDR3: TGTGCCAGCAGCCAAGATGTCAGCGGGGAGTACAATGAGCAGTTCTTC.

This clone was detected once. This chain connects TRBV4-1 to TRBJ2-3, with D perhaps TRBD2 (5 bases). Between the trimmed V and J ends, which lost 4 bases and 6 bases, there was a span of 8 bases. In germline, CDR1 is MGHRA, CDR2 YSYEKL. This CDR3 has 12 amino acids. CDR3 residues: CASSPTGDTQYF. CDR3 bases: TGCGCCAGCAGCCCAACGGGGGATACGCAGTATTTT.

The chain carries TRBV29-1 and TRBJ2-1; 10 nucleotides align to TRBD2. Trimming took 5 bases from V and 1 from J; bases not matched to a gene: 2. The CDR3 length is 14 residues. Germline values: CDR1 SQVTM, CDR2 ANQGSEA. DNA of the CDR3: TGCAGCGTTTATAGCGGGAGGTCCTACAATGAGCAGTTCTTC. Encoded protein: CSVYSGRSYNEQFF.

This chain links TRBV6-5 with TRBJ1-4; 7 nucleotides match TRBD1. CDR3 length equals 14 residues. Germline V gene data show CDR1 as MNHEY and CDR2 as SVGAGI. The V gene end was trimmed by 5 bases and the J gene end by 7 bases; junction bases not matched to a gene: 7. CDR3 bases: TGTGCCAGCAGTACAACGACAGGGACTGAAAAACTGTTTTTT. Protein sequence: CASSTTTGTEKLFF.

CDR3 residues: CSVSGLGNYGYTF. The CDR3, as DNA: TGCAGCGTCTCAGGGTTGGGGAACTATGGCTACACCTTC. The chain uses TRBV29-1 and TRBJ1-2; possible D gene TRBD1, 5 bases. The CDR3 spans 13 residues. Germline V gene sequence: CDR1 SQVTM, CDR2 ANQGSEA. V was trimmed by 6 bases and J by 2 bases, leaving 13 bases between them.

The chain combines TRBV5-1 with TRBJ2-3; perhaps TRBD1 as D (5 bases). CDR1 SGHRS and CDR2 YFSETQ come from the germline V gene. The CDR3 contains 15 residues. Trimming shortened V by 2 bases and J by 3 bases, and 13 bases separated the two germline ends. This CDR3 is CASSFSGYLTDTQYF. The CDR3 DNA reads as TGCGCCAGCAGCTTCTCAGGGTATCTAACAGATACGCAGTATTTT.